The rows below give T cell receptor beta chains drawn from one sample of a study of T cells after yellow fever vaccination. TCRdb processed the 5' RACE reads anew with MiXCR; each CDR3 protein has one entry. The profile shows approximately 330,000 distinct CDR3 sequences, roughly 4% of them singletons. This specimen consisted of PBMCs, obtained 5 days after the yellow fever booster vaccination. These receptors all come from a young man who received the YFV17D yellow fever vaccine. Both conserved end residues are part of each CDR3. D genes are given only for firm matches. A row's size may be missing; if present it is once, few, many or a size class.

>TRBJ2-7|few|.|TRBV2
CASSVGVYEQYF
TGTGCCAGCAGTGTTGGAGTCTACGAGCAGTACTTC
>TRBJ2-1|few|.|TRBV7-2
CASSLVRAAFNEQFF
TGTGCCAGCAGCTTAGTAAGGGCAGCGTTCAATGAGCAGTTCTTC
>TRBJ2-7|.|.|TRBV12-3/TRBV12-4
CASSRTPYEQYF
TGTGCCAGCAGTCGTACCCCCTACGAGCAGTACTTC
>TRBJ2-3|few|.|TRBV23-1
CASSPTRPWVADTQYF
TGCGCCAGCAGCCCCACCCGACCCTGGGTCGCAGATACGCAGTATTTT
>TRBJ2-7|many|.|TRBV5-1
CASSLPDSLYEQYF
TGCGCCAGCAGTCTCCCGGACTCCCTCTACGAGCAGTACTTC
>TRBJ2-3|.|TRBD1|TRBV5-4
CASSLLGTATDTQYF
TGTGCCAGCAGCTTATTAGGGACAGCCACAGATACGCAGTATTTT
>TRBJ1-1|.|.|TRBV7-9
CASSLPHREGAEAFF
TGTGCCAGCAGCTTACCGCACAGGGAAGGGGCTGAAGCTTTCTTT
>TRBJ1-2|.|TRBD1|TRBV11-1
CASSPSTGSGYTF
TGTGCCAGCAGCCCCTCGACAGGGAGCGGCTACACCTTC
>TRBJ2-2|.|.|TRBV7-2
CASSIGIETTGELFF
TGTGCCAGCAGCATTGGGATAGAAACCACCGGGGAGCTGTTTTTT
>TRBJ1-5|few|.|TRBV7-2
CASSDRTGQPQHF
TGTGCCAGCAGCGACCGTACAGGTCAGCCCCAGCATTTT
>TRBJ2-1|few|TRBD1|TRBV2
CASSDEGARYNEQFF
TGTGCCAGCAGTGACGAGGGGGCGAGGTACAATGAGCAGTTCTTC
>TRBJ1-6|many|.|TRBV9
CASSGTGNSPLHF
TGTGCCAGCAGCGGGACGGGAAATTCACCCCTCCACTTT
>TRBJ2-3|many|.|TRBV5-1
CASSPGSTDTQYF
TGCGCCAGCAGCCCCGGGTCGACAGATACGCAGTATTTT
>TRBJ2-1|.|TRBD1|TRBV4-3
CASSQGGAWTGYNEQFF
TGCGCCAGCAGCCAAGGGGGGGCCTGGACAGGGTACAATGAGCAGTTCTTC
>TRBJ2-7|few|.|TRBV20-1
CSASPFTKGHASEQYF
TGCAGTGCTAGTCCATTTACCAAGGGACATGCTTCCGAGCAGTACTTC
>TRBJ2-5|.|TRBD2|TRBV11-1
CASSPRRSAGVETQYF
TGTGCCAGCAGCCCCCGGAGGTCGGCGGGGGTGGAGACCCAGTACTTC